The 14 T cell receptor beta chains below all came from one sample that was sequenced in a study of breast tumors, draining lymph nodes, adjacent tissues. TCRdb recomputed calls from the multiplex PCR reads with MiXCR, one row per CDR3 protein. The repertoire holds around 50,000 distinct CDR3 sequences, with 23% as singletons. Sequencing used breast tumor tissue. These receptors all stem from a female donor with breast cancer. Some clones in this sample may be carry-over from other donors' samples.

J is TRBJ1-1 and V is TRBV4-2, with 7 bases that match TRBD1. Germline V gene sequence: CDR1 LGHNA, CDR2 YNFKEQ. There are 15 residues in the CDR3. After removal of 0 bases from V and 0 bases from J, the junction contained 1 base not matched to a gene. CDR3 amino acids: CASSQETGMNTEAFF. Written as DNA, the CDR3 is TGTGCCAGCAGCCAAGAGACAGGGATGAACACTGAAGCTTTCTTT.

This clonotype appeared a single time. The V call is TRBV5-6, the J call TRBJ2-7; D is possibly TRBD1 (6 bases). Trimming removed 4 bases from V and 1 base from J, with 15 bases in between. The CDR3 is made up of 15 amino acids. Germline V gene lookup returns CDR1 SGHDT and CDR2 YYEEEE. The CDR3 DNA reads as TGTGCCAGCAGCGCCCCCGGGACAAAGTCCTACGAGCAGTACTTC. Translation: CASSAPGTKSYEQYF.

In its sample, this clonotype was seen many times. The genes are TRBV2 and TRBJ2-7; TRBD2 agrees at 12 bases. Per the germline V gene, CDR1 is SNHLY and CDR2 is FYNNEI. V shed 10 bases and J 4 bases; nucleotides not matched to a gene: 5. This CDR3 comprises 13 residues. The CDR3 bases are TGTGCCACCCGAGGACTAGCGGGATACGAGCAGTACTTC. It yields the protein CATRGLAGYEQYF.

This rearrangement joins TRBV19 to TRBJ1-1; 7 bases agree with TRBD1. Losses at the gene ends were 4 bases for V and 1 base for J; bases not matched to a gene: 15. The CDR3 spans 18 residues. CDR1 and CDR2 (germline): LNHDA, SQIVND (reference sequence). The CDR3 sequence: CASSTLWTGNPKNTEAFF. The CDR3 DNA reads as TGTGCCAGTAGTACCCTCTGGACAGGAAACCCTAAGAACACTGAAGCTTTCTTT.

This clonotype has at least ten counts. The chain employs TRBV15 and TRBJ2-1; 9 bases fit TRBD2. V shed 11 bases, J shed 0 bases, and the junction held 8 bases outside the gene matches. CDR1 and CDR2 from the germline V gene are LNHNV and YYDKDF (reference sequence). The CDR3 sequence is 15 residues long. This CDR3 reads CAAGTSMSSYNEQFF. CDR3 nucleotide sequence: TGTGCCGCCGGGACTAGCATGAGCTCCTACAATGAGCAGTTCTTC.

This clonotype was picked up a small number of times. The chain joins TRBV6-5 to TRBJ2-5, with D perhaps TRBD2 (6 bases). Germline V CDR1 and CDR2: MNHEY, SVGAGI. V lost 2 bases to trimming and J lost 2 bases, with 12 bases between them. This CDR3 contains 15 residues. The CDR3: CASSYGGNGQETQYF. CDR3 bases: TGTGCCAGCAGTTACGGGGGGAATGGACAAGAGACCCAGTACTTC.

As for this clonotype: This may stem from a read error, because a much larger clone lies one nucleotide away. The gene calls are TRBV5-1 and TRBJ2-1; D is uncertain. The CDR3 has 16 amino acids. Between the trimmed V and J ends, which lost 0 bases and 9 bases, there was a span of 19 bases. Germline V gene lookup returns CDR1 SGHRS and CDR2 YFSETQ. The CDR3 spells CASSLGAGFEVFEQFF. In nucleotides, the CDR3 is TGCGCCAGCAGCTTGGGGGCCGGGTTCGAGGTTTTTGAGCAGTTCTTC.

This clonotype was seen repeatedly, ten times or more. Mismatch with germline at one junction end may stem from a read error. The chain combines TRBV7-7 with TRBJ2-2; D perhaps matches TRBD2 (6 bases). Germline V gene data show CDR1 as SSHAT and CDR2 as FNYEAQ (reference sequence). The CDR3 extends over 16 amino acids. The CDR3 DNA reads TGTGCTAGCAGCTTAGGCTCCGGGACTTCCACCGGGGAGCTGTTTTTT. Its protein is CASSLGSGTSTGELFF.

This clonotype was seen many times. V usage is TRBV14 and J usage is TRBJ1-2; D gene unclear. Germline CDR1 SGHDN, CDR2 FVKESK. This CDR3 contains 13 residues. V dropped 2 bases and J dropped 7 bases, with 11 bases sitting between them. The CDR3 nucleotides are TGTGCCAGCAGCCAAAGTCGGGCTGGTGGCTACACCTTC. Translated: CASSQSRAGGYTF. The whole variable domain, remainder taken from reference TRBV14 and TRBJ1-2, is EAGVTQFPSHSVIEKGQTVTLRCDPISGHDNLYWYRRVMGKEIKFLLHFVKESKQDESGMPNNRFLAERTGGTYSTLKVQPAELEDSGVYFCASSQSRAGGYTFGSGTRLTVV.

There are a few counts of this clonotype. The CDR3 sequence is CASSEWAGRHNEQFF. CDR3 DNA: TGTGCCAGCAGTGAATGGGCAGGGCGCCACAATGAGCAGTTCTTC. This rearrangement joins TRBV6-1 to TRBJ2-1, with D perhaps TRBD1 (5 bases). Germline V gives CDR1 MNHNS, CDR2 SASEGT. V was clipped by 2 bases and J by 5 bases, with 13 bases between them. This CDR3 region has 15 residues.

Concerning this clonotype: A much larger clone lies one base from this, so it may be a read error. V usage is TRBV11-2 and J usage is TRBJ1-2, with unresolved D. The germline gives CDR1 SGHAT, CDR2 FQNNGV. Trimming removed 0 bases from V and 3 bases from J, with 5 bases in between. This CDR3 region has 13 residues. The CDR3 DNA sequence: TGTGCCAGCAGCTTAGATAGGGACTATGGCTACACCTTC. As protein: CASSLDRDYGYTF.

This clonotype was picked up many times. The rearrangement uses TRBV5-8 and TRBJ1-5; D is possibly TRBD1 (5 bases). In germline, CDR1 is SGHTS, CDR2 YDEGEE. Trimming shortened V by 4 bases and J by 7 bases, and 12 bases separated the two germline ends. This CDR3 comprises 13 residues. The CDR3 bases are TGTGCCAGCAGCCCAGGGTCGGGACAGCCCCAGCATTTT. Protein: CASSPGSGQPQHF.

This clonotype was recorded many times. V and J are TRBV29-1 and TRBJ1-2, with D possibly being TRBD1 (5 bases). The length of the CDR3 is 11 residues. In germline, CDR1 is SQVTM, CDR2 ANQGSEA. V was pared by 7 bases and J by 8 bases, with 14 bases between. CDR3 sequence: CSAAGGGGYTF. The DNA for the CDR3 is TGCAGCGCAGCGGGGGGTGGAGGCTACACCTTC.

The table lists this clonotype with many counts. The chain recombines TRBV27 with TRBJ2-1; 12 positions agree with TRBD2. The CDR3 consists of 18 residues. The germline CDR1 and CDR2 sequences are MNHEY and SMNVEV (reference sequence). V trimming: 6 bases; J trimming: 4 bases; junction bases outside the gene matches: 13. CDR3 bases: TGTGCCAGCAGCGTAGGGGGACTAGCGGGTATCAGGTACAATGAGCAGTTCTTC. Translation gives CASSVGGLAGIRYNEQFF.